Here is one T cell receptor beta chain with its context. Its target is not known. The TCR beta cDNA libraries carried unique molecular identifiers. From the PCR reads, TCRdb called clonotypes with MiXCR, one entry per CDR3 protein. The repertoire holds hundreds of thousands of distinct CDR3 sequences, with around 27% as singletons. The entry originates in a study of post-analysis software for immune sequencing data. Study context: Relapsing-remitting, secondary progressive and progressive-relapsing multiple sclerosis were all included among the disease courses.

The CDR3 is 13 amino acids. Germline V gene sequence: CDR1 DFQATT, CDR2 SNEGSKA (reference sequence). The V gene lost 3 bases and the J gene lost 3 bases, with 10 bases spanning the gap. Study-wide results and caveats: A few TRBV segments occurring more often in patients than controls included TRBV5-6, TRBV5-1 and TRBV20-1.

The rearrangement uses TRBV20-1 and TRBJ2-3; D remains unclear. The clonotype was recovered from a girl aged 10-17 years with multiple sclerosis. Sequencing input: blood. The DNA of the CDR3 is TGCAGTGCTAGTTTTGTTCGTACAGATACGCAGTATTTT. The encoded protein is CSASFVRTDTQYF.